The 23 T cell receptor beta chains in this list originate from one sample, sequenced in a study of T cell clonality in common variable immunodeficiency. Assay: immunoSEQ multiplex PCR; the TCRdb copy retains only in-frame clones and omits some. Observed in the sample are approximately 50,000 clones, none of them singletons. Specimen: peripheral blood mononuclear cells. Source of these receptors: a person between 18 and 70 years old in good health.

About this clone itself: The CDR3 end falls 3 residues outside the read, so it is completed with the germline J gene. The chain has TRBV11-1 and TRBJ1-5, with TRBD1 matching over 10 bases. Germline V CDR1 and CDR2: SGHAT, FQDESV (reference sequence). J gave up 7 bases and V 5 bases, and 2 bases lay outside the gene matches. The CDR3 sequence is 13 residues long. CDR3 loop: CASSRDRGQPQHF. Incomplete CDR3 DNA: TGTGCCAGCAGCCGGGACAGGGGCCAGCCC. Variable domain in full (rest from reference TRBV11-1 and TRBJ1-5): EAEVAQSPRYKITEKSQAVAFWCDPISGHATLYWYRQILGQGPELLVQFQDESVVDDSQLPKDRFSAERLKGVDSTLKIQPAELGDSAMYLCASSRDRGQPQHFGDGTRLSIL.

This clone occurred many times. The read ends 3 residues before the CDR3 terminus; that terminus is restored from the germline J gene. The rearrangement joins TRBV3-1 (or the pseudogene TRBV3-2) to TRBJ2-1, with 9 bases lining up with TRBD2. This CDR3 has 16 amino acids. Germline CDR1 reads LGHDT; CDR2 reads YNNKEL (reference sequence). The V and J ends lost 1 base and 4 bases, in that order; junction bases with no gene match: 5. The CDR3 loop reads CASSQGAGGFYNEQFF. The part of the CDR3 DNA that was read is TGTGCCAGCAGCCAAGGAGCGGGGGGTTTTTACAATGAG.

Only a few counts were recorded for this clone. The read is 3 residues too short to cover the CDR3 end, so that end is filled in from the germline J gene. The rearrangement links TRBV30 to TRBJ2-4; 7 positions match TRBD1. Germline V CDR1 and CDR2: GTSNPN, SVGIG (reference sequence). CDR3 length: 14 amino acids. CDR3 loop: CAWDIMTGSDGQYF. Partial CDR3 DNA: TGTGCCTGGGACATAATGACAGGGTCGGATGGT. Full variable domain (rest looked up from reference TRBV30 and TRBJ2-4): SQTIHQWPATLVQPVGSPLSLECTVEGTSNPNLYWYRQAAGRGLQLLFYSVGIGQISSEVPQNLSASRPQDRQFILSSKKLLLSDSGFYLCAWDIMTGSDGQYFGAGTRLSVL.

At least ten counts were recorded for this clone. The read stops 3 residues short of the end of the CDR3; the missing end is completed from the germline J gene. V is TRBV30 and J is TRBJ1-2, with D perhaps TRBD1 (5 bases). V was cut by 0 bases and J by 2 bases, with 13 bases left in between. The CDR3 contains 15 residues. Germline CDR1 reads GTSNPN; CDR2 reads SVGIG (reference sequence). CDR3 in amino acids: CAWSVVGGFNYGYTF. CDR3 bases read: TGTGCCTGGAGTGTAGTCGGGGGGTTCAACTATGGC.

As concerns this clone: The read comes to an end 3 residues before the CDR3 does, leaving the germline J gene to fill in the end. The V call is TRBV7-2, the J call TRBJ2-3; 8 bases line up with TRBD2. This CDR3 is built from 15 residues. Germline CDR1 and CDR2: SGHTA and FQGNSA. V trimming: 3 bases; J trimming: 2 bases; junction bases outside the gene matches: 4. The CDR3 region is CASSFSGGLTDTQYF. CDR3 bases read: TGTGCCAGCAGCTTCAGCGGGGGCCTCACAGATACG. The whole variable domain, remainder taken from reference TRBV7-2 and TRBJ2-3, is GAGVSQSPSNKVTEKGKDVELRCDPISGHTALYWYRQSLGQGLEFLIYFQGNSAPDKSGLPSDRFSAERTGGSVSTLTIQRTQQEDSAVYLCASSFSGGLTDTQYFGPGTRLTVL.

This clone was detected ten times or more. Read sequence stops 3 residues before the CDR3 end, and the germline J gene provides the missing end. The chain has TRBV20-1 and TRBJ1-2; 9 bases are shared with TRBD1. The CDR3 extends over 15 amino acids. CDR1 DFQATT and CDR2 SNEGSKA come from the germline V gene (reference sequence). Unmatched junction bases numbered 9, after V lost 3 bases and J lost 4 bases. The CDR3 bases that were read are TGCAGTGCTAGCCACTCGAAGGGACAGGGCTATGGC. It translates to CSASHSKGQGYG. Given in full, the CDR3 is CSASHSKGQGYGYTF.

The table lists this clone with many counts. The read stops 3 residues short of the end of the CDR3; the missing end is completed from the germline J gene. This chain links TRBV30 with TRBJ1-2, with D uncertain. There are 12 residues in the CDR3. In germline, CDR1 is GTSNPN, CDR2 SVGIG (reference sequence). Trimming shortened V by 4 bases and J by 4 bases, and 10 bases separated the two germline ends. CDR3 loop: CAWKWRFYGYTF. Incomplete CDR3 DNA: TGTGCCTGGAAATGGCGGTTCTATGGC.

This clone was seen repeatedly, ten times or more. The read finishes 3 residues shy of the CDR3 end, and the germline J gene is used to complete it. This chain links TRBV29-1 with TRBJ2-2; 7 bases fit TRBD1. The junction had 18 bases not matched to a gene; V was cut back by 6 bases and J by 8 bases. In germline, CDR1 is SQVTM, CDR2 ANQGSEA. This CDR3 has 16 residues. Here the CDR3 reads CSVVGEGALSLGELFF. CDR3 DNA (partial): TGCAGCGTCGTGGGAGAGGGGGCGCTTTCGTTGGGGGAG.

In its sample, this clone was seen many times. From the germline J gene comes the end of the CDR3, since the read stops 3 residues before it. The V gene is TRBV7-3, the J gene TRBJ2-1, with TRBD2 matching 11 bases. The V gene's germline CDR1 is SGHTA and CDR2 FQGTGA. The CDR3 spans 15 residues. V shed 5 bases and J 4 bases; nucleotides not matched to a gene: 4. CDR3 loop: CASSPGTSGYNEQFF. CDR3 DNA, as far as it was read: TGTGCCAGCAGCCCCGGGACTAGCGGATACAATGAG.

In its sample, this clone was seen many times. The CDR3 end is not reached by the read, which stops 3 residues before it; the germline J gene fills it in. The rearrangement links TRBV18 to TRBJ1-2; possibly TRBD1 for D (6 bases). CDR3 length: 14 residues. Germline loops: CDR1 KGHSH, CDR2 LQKENI. Trimming removed 3 bases from V and 0 bases from J, with 8 bases in between. CDR3 DNA (partial): TGTGCCAGCTCACCGGACAGTGCTAACTATGGC. It encodes CASSPDSANYG. The whole CDR3 reads CASSPDSANYGYTF.

This clone showed up many times. Coverage ceases 3 residues before the CDR3 finishes, and the germline J gene fills in the end. V gene TRBV3-1 (or the pseudogene TRBV3-2) combines with J gene TRBJ2-4; either TRBD1 or TRBD2 may fit D (5 bases each). The CDR3 length is 18 residues. Looked up from germline, CDR1 is LGHDT and CDR2 is YNNKEL (reference sequence). V was cut by 1 base and J by 0 bases, with 16 bases left in between. The CDR3 sequence: CASSQGGEGKLAKNIQYF. The part of the CDR3 DNA that was read is TGTGCCAGCAGCCAAGGGGGCGAGGGAAAACTAGCCAAAAACATT.

This clone came up many times. The read gets to within 3 residues of the CDR3 end, and the germline J gene fills in the rest. This chain connects TRBV4-2 to TRBJ1-3; weak D call: TRBD1 (5 bases). This CDR3 contains 14 residues. The V and J ends lost 2 bases and 0 bases respectively, with 5 bases between them. From germline, CDR1 is LGHNA and CDR2 YNFKEQ. CDR3 loop: CASSQRGSGNTIYF. The covered CDR3 bases are TGTGCCAGCAGCCAAAGGGGCTCTGGAAACACC.

In this sample, this clone turned up many times. The CDR3 end is not reached by the read, which stops 3 residues before it; the germline J gene fills it in. The chain uses TRBV7-2 and TRBJ1-2, with 9 bases fitting TRBD1. V shed 3 bases and J 7 bases; nucleotides not matched to a gene: 6. Germline V gene lookup returns CDR1 SGHTA and CDR2 FQGNSA. There are 14 residues in the CDR3. CDR3 bases read: TGTGCCAGCAGCTTGGACAGGGGAAACAGTGGC. Protein sequence: CASSLDRGNSG. The whole CDR3 sequence reads CASSLDRGNSGYTF. The full variable domain, its missing parts supplied by reference TRBV7-2 and TRBJ1-2, is GAGVSQSPSNKVTEKGKDVELRCDPISGHTALYWYRQSLGQGLEFLIYFQGNSAPDKSGLPSDRFSAERTGGSVSTLTIQRTQQEDSAVYLCASSLDRGNSGYTFGSGTRLTVV.

In this sample, this clone turned up many times. Coverage ceases 3 residues before the CDR3 finishes, and the germline J gene fills in the end. This sequence joins TRBV5-4 and TRBJ2-1, with D tentatively TRBD2 (7 bases). Deletions cut 6 bases from V and 5 bases from J, with 15 bases between. The CDR3 is made up of 14 amino acids. Germline V gene data show CDR1 as SGHNT and CDR2 as YYREEE (reference sequence). CDR3 region: CASTKGGPDNEQFF. Partial CDR3 DNA: TGTGCCAGCACCAAGGGGGGGCCTGACAATGAG.

Many counts were recorded for this clone. The part of the CDR3 DNA that was read is TGCAGTGTTCCCCACCGGGTGGGCTATGGC. Encoded protein: CSVPHRVGYG. In full, the CDR3 is CSVPHRVGYGYTF. The chain uses TRBV20-1 and TRBJ1-2; D remains unclear. The CDR3 goes on 3 residues after the read ends, and that part is filled in from the germline J gene. CDR3 length equals 13 residues. CDR1 and CDR2 from the germline V gene are DFQATT and SNEGSKA (reference sequence). V lost 7 bases and J lost 4, with 16 bases in between.

This clone was counted ten times or more. The CDR3 end falls 3 residues outside the read, so it is completed with the germline J gene. The rearrangement uses TRBV10-3 and TRBJ2-3, with D hard to call. The CDR3 sequence is 15 residues long. Germline CDR1 is ENHRY and CDR2 is SYGVKD. Trimming left V 4 bases short and J 0 bases short, with 11 bases between. The CDR3: CAISVSKVSTDTQYF. The sequenced CDR3 bases are TGTGCCATCAGTGTTTCAAAGGTTAGCACAGATACG.

This clone has at least ten counts. The read ends 3 residues shy of where the CDR3 ends; the end is completed using the germline J gene. The chain recombines TRBV3-1 (or the pseudogene TRBV3-2) with TRBJ2-3; TRBD1 aligns across 9 bases. Germline V lookup: CDR1 LGHDT, CDR2 YNNKEL (reference sequence). The V segment lost 2 bases and the J segment 3 bases; nucleotides outside the gene matches: 15. The CDR3 is 19 residues long. CDR3 DNA, as far as it was read: TGTGCCAGCAGCCAACGACAGGGGGTCGGAAGGACCGGGACAGATACG. This gives the protein CASSQRQGVGRTGTDT. The full CDR3 sequence reads CASSQRQGVGRTGTDTQYF.

This clone was detected a few times. The CDR3 end lies 3 residues beyond the end of the read and is filled in from the germline J gene. The chain uses TRBV18 and TRBJ1-2; D may be TRBD1 (6 bases). Germline assignment: CDR1 KGHSH and CDR2 LQKENI. The CDR3 is 18 amino acids. The covered CDR3 bases are TGTGCCAGCTCACCTAGGGAAGGGGGATCGAGCTCCTACAATGAC. The encoded protein is CASSPREGGSSSYND. The CDR3 in full is CASSPREGGSSSYNDYTF.

This clone was detected many times. The read comes to an end 3 residues before the CDR3 does, leaving the germline J gene to fill in the end. J is TRBJ1-3 and V is TRBV18; a weak D match, TRBD1 (5 bases). This CDR3 has 17 amino acids. The ends were cut back, 3 bases at V and 0 bases at J, with 15 bases in the middle. Per the germline V gene, CDR1 is KGHSH and CDR2 is LQKENI. The CDR3 here is CASSPMTRGVSGNTIYF. Incomplete CDR3 DNA: TGTGCCAGCTCACCCATGACTCGAGGGGTCTCTGGAAACACC.

This clone appeared many times. The read ends 3 residues shy of where the CDR3 ends; the end is completed using the germline J gene. Other DNA variants within this sample encode the same CDR3. The chain recombines TRBV30 with TRBJ1-1; 8 positions match TRBD1. This CDR3 has 14 amino acids. The germline V gene has CDR1 GTSNPN and CDR2 SVGIG (reference sequence). The V gene end was trimmed by 3 bases and the J gene end by 1 base; junction bases not matched to a gene: 4. CDR3 in amino acids: CAWSAGTGNTEAFF. The sequenced part of the CDR3 DNA is TGTGCCTGGAGCGCCGGGACAGGGAACACTGAA.

The table lists this clone with many counts. The read ends 3 residues before the CDR3 terminus; that terminus is restored from the germline J gene. V usage is TRBV7-9 and J usage is TRBJ2-5; a weak D match, TRBD1 (6 bases). The CDR3 is 15 amino acids. Between the trimmed V and J ends, which lost 1 base and 5 bases, there was a span of 14 bases. Germline V lookup: CDR1 SEHNR, CDR2 FQNEAQ (reference sequence). The sequenced part of the CDR3 DNA is TGTGCCAGCAGCTTAGAGGGACACGGGTGGGAGACC. It encodes CASSLEGHGWET. The whole CDR3 protein reads CASSLEGHGWETQYF. The whole variable domain, filled in from reference TRBV7-9 and TRBJ2-5, reads DTGVSQNPRHKITKRGQNVTFRCDPISEHNRLYWYRQTLGQGPEFLTYFQNEAQLEKSRLLSDRFSAERPKGSFSTLEIQRTEQGDSAMYLCASSLEGHGWETQYFGPGTRLLVL.

This clone came up many times. Sequencing ends 3 residues short of the CDR3 end; the germline J gene provides the rest. The chain employs TRBV5-1 and TRBJ1-3; maybe TRBD1 (5 bases). Germline loops: CDR1 SGHRS, CDR2 YFSETQ. Deletions cut 1 base from V and 1 base from J, with 9 bases between. There are 15 residues in the CDR3. The sequenced part of the CDR3 DNA is TGCGCCAGCAGCTTGTTAGCAGGGTCTGGAAACACC. It yields the protein CASSLLAGSGNT. The CDR3 as a whole reads CASSLLAGSGNTIYF.

There are many counts of this clone. The read ends 3 residues shy of where the CDR3 ends; the end is completed using the germline J gene. V and J are TRBV5-6 and TRBJ2-5, with a weak D call TRBD1 (5 bases). The CDR3 runs 14 residues. Germline lookup yields CDR1 SGHDT and CDR2 YYEEEE. Between the trimmed V and J ends, which lost 1 base and 4 bases, there was a span of 11 bases. This CDR3 is CASSLIRDRETQYF. The CDR3 bases that were read are TGTGCCAGCAGCTTGATCCGTGACAGAGAGACC.